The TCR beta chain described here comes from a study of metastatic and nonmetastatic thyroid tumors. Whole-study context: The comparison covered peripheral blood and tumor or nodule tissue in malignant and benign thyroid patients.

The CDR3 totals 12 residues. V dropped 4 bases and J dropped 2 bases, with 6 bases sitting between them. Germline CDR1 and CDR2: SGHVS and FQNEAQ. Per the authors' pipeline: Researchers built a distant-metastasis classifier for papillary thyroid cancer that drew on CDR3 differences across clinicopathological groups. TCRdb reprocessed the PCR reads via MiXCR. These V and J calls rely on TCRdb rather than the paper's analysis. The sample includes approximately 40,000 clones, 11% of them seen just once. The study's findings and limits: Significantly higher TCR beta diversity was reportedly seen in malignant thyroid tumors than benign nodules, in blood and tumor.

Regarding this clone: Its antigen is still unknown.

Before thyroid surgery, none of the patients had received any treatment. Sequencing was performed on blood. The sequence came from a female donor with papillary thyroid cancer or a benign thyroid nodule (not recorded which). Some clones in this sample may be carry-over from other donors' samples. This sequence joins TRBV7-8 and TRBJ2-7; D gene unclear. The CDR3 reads CASSSRAYEQYF. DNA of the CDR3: TGTGCCAGCAGCTCACGGGCCTACGAGCAGTACTTC.